This T cell receptor beta chain was found in a study of T cells in localized non-small cell lung cancer. Findings and caveats of the study: Increased T cell density in blood showed an association with longer overall survival. Appearances in adjacent lung were noted for a median 57 of the top 100 tumor clones. Maximal T cell clonality occurred in uninvolved adjacent lung, with tumor ranking below it. Because researchers sequenced only one region of the tumor, heterogeneity is still possible.

V was pared by 0 bases and J by 7 bases, with 7 bases between. The germline gives CDR1 SQVTM, CDR2 ANQGSEA. The CDR3 runs 13 residues. Libraries were prepared by immunoSEQ multiplex PCR; TCRdb keeps only in-frame clonotypes and omits some of them. The sample has nearly 4,500 clones, about 35% seen once. Note on this clone: Its antigen is not known.

The rearrangement links TRBV29-1 to TRBJ1-6, with no clear D. The sample was lung tumor tissue, taken before any cancer treatment. The TCR sequence derives from a man aged 35-69 years with stage II squamous cell lung carcinoma. This CDR3 reads CSVEEQMNSPLHF. The CDR3 DNA follows: TGCAGCGTTGAAGAACAGATGAATTCACCCCTCCACTTT.